This T cell receptor beta chain is from a study of blood T cell repertoires in COVID-19. Authors' analysis steps: Estimates of nucleated cell counts were drawn from the amplification of reference gene primers. This table comes from immunoSEQ multiplex PCR, and its TCRdb copy is limited to in-frame clones, with some not included. The V and J calls and clone size are taken from that table; D and trimming were inferred from the DNA. Among under 70,000 clones listed, around 80% were seen once. The ends were cut back, 5 bases at V and 0 bases at J, with 11 bases in the middle. The V gene's germline CDR1 is SGHTA and CDR2 FQGNSA. The length of the CDR3 is 15 residues.

The chain uses TRBV7-2 and TRBJ2-1; D not certain. The sequenced sample consisted of peripheral blood. This TCR was sampled from a human donor in a cohort sampled during active COVID-19. CDR3 coding DNA: TGTGCCAGCAGCCCCTCCCGGAGCTCCTACAATGAGCAGTTCTTC. The encoded protein is CASSPSRSSYNEQFF.